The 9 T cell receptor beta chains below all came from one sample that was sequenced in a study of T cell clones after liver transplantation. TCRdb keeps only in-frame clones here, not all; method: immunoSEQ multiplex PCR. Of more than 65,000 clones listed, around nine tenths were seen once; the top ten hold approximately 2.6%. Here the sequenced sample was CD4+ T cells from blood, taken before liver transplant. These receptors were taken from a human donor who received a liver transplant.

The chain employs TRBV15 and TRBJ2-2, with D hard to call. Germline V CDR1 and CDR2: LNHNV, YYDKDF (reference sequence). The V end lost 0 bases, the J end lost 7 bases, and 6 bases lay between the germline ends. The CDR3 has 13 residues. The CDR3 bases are TGTGCCACCAGCAGAGATGGGGTCGGGGAGCTGTTTTTT. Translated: CATSRDGVGELFF.

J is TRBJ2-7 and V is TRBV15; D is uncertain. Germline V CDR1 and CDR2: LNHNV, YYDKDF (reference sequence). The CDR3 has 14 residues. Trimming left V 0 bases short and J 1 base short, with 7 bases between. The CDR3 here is CATSRELTSYEQYF. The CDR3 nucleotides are TGTGCCACCAGCAGAGAATTAACGTCCTACGAGCAGTACTTC.

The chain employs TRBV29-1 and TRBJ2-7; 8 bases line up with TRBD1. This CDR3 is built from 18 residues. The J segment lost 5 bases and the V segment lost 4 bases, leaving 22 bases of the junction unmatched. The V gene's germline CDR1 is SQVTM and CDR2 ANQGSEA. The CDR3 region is CSVAAEILGQGGRNEQYF. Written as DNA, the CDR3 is TGCAGCGTTGCCGCCGAAATCCTAGGACAGGGAGGTAGGAACGAGCAGTACTTC.

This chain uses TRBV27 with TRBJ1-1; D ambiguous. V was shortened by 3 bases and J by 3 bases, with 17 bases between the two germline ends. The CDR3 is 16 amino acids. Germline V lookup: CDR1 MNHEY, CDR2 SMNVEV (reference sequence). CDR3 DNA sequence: TGTGCCAGCAGTTTTTCCCCATTGTTTATCGACACTGAAGCTTTCTTT. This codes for CASSFSPLFIDTEAFF.

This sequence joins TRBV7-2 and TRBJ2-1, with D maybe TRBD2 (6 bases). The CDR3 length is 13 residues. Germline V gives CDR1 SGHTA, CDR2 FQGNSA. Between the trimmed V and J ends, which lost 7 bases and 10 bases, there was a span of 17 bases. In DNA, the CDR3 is TGTGCCAGCACCCGCGGGGCGGCATACGAGCAGTTCTTC. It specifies CASTRGAAYEQFF.

CDR3 sequence (DNA): TGTGCCAGCAGGTGGGACAGGCTTTCCTACGAGCAGTACTTC. It yields the protein CASRWDRLSYEQYF. The rearrangement uses TRBV6-5 and TRBJ2-7; 8 bases agree with TRBD1. Trimming took 6 bases from V and 1 from J; bases not matched to a gene: 5. Germline V gene data show CDR1 as MNHEY and CDR2 as SVGAGI. There are 14 residues in the CDR3.

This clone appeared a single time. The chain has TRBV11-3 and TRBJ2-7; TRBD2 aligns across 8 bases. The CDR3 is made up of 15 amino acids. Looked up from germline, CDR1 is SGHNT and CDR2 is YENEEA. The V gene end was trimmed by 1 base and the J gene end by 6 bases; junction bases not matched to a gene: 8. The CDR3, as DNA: TGTGCCAGCAGCTTAGGTTCCGGGAGGGGTTCCGAGCAGTACTTC. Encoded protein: CASSLGSGRGSEQYF.

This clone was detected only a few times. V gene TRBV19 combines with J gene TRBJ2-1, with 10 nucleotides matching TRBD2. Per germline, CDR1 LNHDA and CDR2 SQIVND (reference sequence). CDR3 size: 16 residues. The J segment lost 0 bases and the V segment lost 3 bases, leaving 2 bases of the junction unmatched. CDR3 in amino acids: CASSIPSGSSYNEQFF. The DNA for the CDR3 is TGTGCCAGTAGTATCCCTAGCGGGAGCTCCTACAATGAGCAGTTCTTC. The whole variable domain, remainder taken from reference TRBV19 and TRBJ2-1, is DGGITQSPKYLFRKEGQNVTLSCEQNLNHDAMYWYRQDPGQGLRLIYYSQIVNDFQKGDIAEGYSVSREKKESFPLTVTSAQKNPTAFYLCASSIPSGSSYNEQFFGPGTRLTVL.

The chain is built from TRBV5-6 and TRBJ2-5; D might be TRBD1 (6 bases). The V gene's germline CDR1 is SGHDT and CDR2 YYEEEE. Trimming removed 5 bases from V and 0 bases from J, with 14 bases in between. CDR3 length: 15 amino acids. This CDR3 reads CASSSTQGYQETQYF. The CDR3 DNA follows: TGTGCCAGCAGTTCCACGCAGGGGTACCAAGAGACCCAGTACTTC.